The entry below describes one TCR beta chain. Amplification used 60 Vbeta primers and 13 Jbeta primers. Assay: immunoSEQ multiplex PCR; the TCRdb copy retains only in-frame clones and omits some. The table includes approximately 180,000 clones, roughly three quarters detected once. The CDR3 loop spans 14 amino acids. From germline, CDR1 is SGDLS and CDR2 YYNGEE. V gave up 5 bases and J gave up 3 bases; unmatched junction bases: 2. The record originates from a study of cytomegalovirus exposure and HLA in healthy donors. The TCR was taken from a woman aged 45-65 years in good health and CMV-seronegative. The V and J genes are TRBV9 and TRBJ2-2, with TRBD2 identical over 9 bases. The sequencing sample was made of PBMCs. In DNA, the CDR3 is TGTGCCAGCAGGGGCGGGGGGGACACCGGGGAGCTGTTTTTT. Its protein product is CASRGGGDTGELFF.